Shown below are 27 T cell receptor beta chains from a single sample sequenced in a study of T cells after yellow fever vaccination. One entry per CDR3 protein results from TCRdb running MiXCR on the 5' RACE reads. The data show about 300,000 distinct CDR3 sequences, about 6.9% seen once. Specimen: PBMCs, collected roughly seven weeks after the first yellow fever vaccination. The receptors derive from a man between 18 and 29 years old who received the YFV17D yellow fever vaccine.

This clonotype has a count of ten or more. The gene calls are TRBV5-1 and TRBJ1-5; D is undetermined. The CDR3 sequence is 15 residues long. The V gene's germline CDR1 is SGHRS and CDR2 YFSETQ. V was shortened by 0 bases and J by 0 bases, with 7 bases between the two germline ends. CDR3 sequence: CASSLEGISNQPQHF. For the CDR3, the DNA is TGCGCCAGCAGCTTGGAAGGGATTAGCAATCAGCCCCAGCATTTT. Complete variable domain (other parts from reference TRBV5-1 and TRBJ1-5): KAGVTQTPRYLIKTRGQQVTLSCSPISGHRSVSWYQQTPGQGLQFLFEYFSETQRNKGNFPGRFSGRQFSNSRSEMNVSTLELGDSALYLCASSLEGISNQPQHFGDGTRLSIL.

This chain connects TRBV10-3 to TRBJ1-6; D is ambiguous. This CDR3 has 13 amino acids. CDR1 is ENHRY, CDR2 SYGVKD, per germline. Trimming pared 6 bases from V and 6 bases from J, leaving 9 bases between. CDR3 sequence (DNA): TGTGCCATCAGCGAGACCCCTAATTCACCCCTCCACTTT. The encoded protein is CAISETPNSPLHF.

Only a few counts were recorded for this clonotype. The genes are TRBV3-1 and TRBJ2-7; 7 bases line up with TRBD1. The CDR3 spans 14 residues. V shed 5 bases, J shed 4 bases, and the junction held 8 bases outside the gene matches. Germline CDR1 LGHDT, CDR2 YNNKEL (reference sequence). The CDR3 nucleotides read TGTGCCAGCAGCGCCCACAGGGGTGGATACGAGCAGTACGTC. Translation: CASSAHRGGYEQYV.

The V gene is TRBV9, the J gene TRBJ1-2; TRBD1 agrees at 7 bases. The CDR3 consists of 14 residues. V shed 3 bases and J 7 bases; nucleotides not matched to a gene: 9. Germline V gene sequence: CDR1 SGDLS, CDR2 YYNGEE. For the CDR3, the DNA is TGTGCCAGCAGCGCTAACAGGGGACAGCGTGGCTACACCTTC. Amino acids: CASSANRGQRGYTF.

In this sample, this clonotype turned up many times. CDR3 DNA: TGCAGTGCTAGAGTTACAGAAAATCAGCCCCAGCATTTT. Translation: CSARVTENQPQHF. The chain has TRBV20-1 and TRBJ1-5, with no clear D. V was shortened by 1 base and J by 4 bases, with 8 bases between the two germline ends. Germline V gene lookup returns CDR1 DFQATT and CDR2 SNEGSKA (reference sequence). The length of the CDR3 is 13 residues.

This clonotype has ten or more counts. The rearrangement uses TRBV20-1 and TRBJ1-1, with unresolved D. The CDR3 is made up of 15 amino acids. Germline values: CDR1 DFQATT, CDR2 SNEGSKA (reference sequence). V lost 3 bases and J 3 bases, leaving 17 bases between the germline ends. The CDR3 sequence is CSASYGVSFHTEAFF. DNA of the CDR3: TGCAGTGCTAGTTACGGGGTCAGTTTTCACACTGAAGCTTTCTTT.

This clonotype has ten or more counts. This chain links TRBV29-1 with TRBJ2-3; maybe TRBD2 (7 bases). V was trimmed by 4 bases and J by 1 base, leaving 9 bases between them. Germline V gives CDR1 SQVTM, CDR2 ANQGSEA. The CDR3 totals 13 residues. The CDR3 spells CSVGGGGTDTQYF. In DNA, the CDR3 is TGCAGCGTTGGAGGGGGGGGCACAGATACGCAGTATTTT.

Only a few counts were recorded for this clonotype. V usage is TRBV28 and J usage is TRBJ2-1, with TRBD2 as a possible D gene (6 bases). The CDR3 is made up of 14 amino acids. Germline CDR1 is MDHEN and CDR2 is SYDVKM. V dropped 3 bases and J dropped 8 bases, with 14 bases sitting between them. The CDR3 DNA follows: TGTGCCAGCAGTTTTTCCAGTTCGGGAGATGAGCAGTTCTTC. It codes for CASSFSSSGDEQFF.

This clonotype showed up just a few times. This chain joins TRBV12-3 or TRBV12-4 and TRBJ2-5, with D unclear. V dropped 2 bases and J dropped 4 bases, with 11 bases sitting between them. This CDR3 spans 14 amino acids. Here the CDR3 reads CASSLRRTVETQYF. DNA of the CDR3: TGTGCCAGCAGTTTAAGACGTACAGTAGAGACCCAGTACTTC.

This clonotype occurred a few times. This rearrangement joins TRBV4-3 to TRBJ2-3; 10 positions match TRBD1. Unmatched junction bases numbered 9, after V lost 0 bases and J lost 6 bases. The germline V gene has CDR1 LGHNA and CDR2 YSLEER. CDR3 length: 17 amino acids. Here the CDR3 DNA reads TGCGCCAGCAGCCAAGAGCCCGGGACAGGGGCCCGGGATACGCAGTATTTT. It specifies CASSQEPGTGARDTQYF.

The rearrangement uses TRBV7-9 and TRBJ2-3; 8 bases fit TRBD2. The germline gives CDR1 SEHNR, CDR2 FQNEAQ (reference sequence). The CDR3 runs to 17 residues. With 0 bases clipped from V and 1 base from J, the junction kept 6 bases outside the gene matches. The CDR3 bases are TGTGCCAGCAGCTTAGCGCGGGGGGAAAGGGGCACAGATACGCAGTATTTT. Translating it yields CASSLARGERGTDTQYF.

The genes are TRBV7-2 and TRBJ1-1; TRBD1 might be the D (5 bases). This CDR3 comprises 14 residues. Germline values: CDR1 SGHTA, CDR2 FQGNSA. Trimming removed 10 bases from V and 4 bases from J, with 19 bases in between. The CDR3 region has the DNA TGTGCCATTAACGCAGTGGGGGGACGCACTGAAGCTTTCTTT. Protein sequence: CAINAVGGRTEAFF.

In this sample, this clonotype turned up a few times. The chain carries TRBV9 and TRBJ2-3; the D gene is possibly TRBD1 (5 bases). CDR1 and CDR2 from the germline V gene are SGDLS and YYNGEE. CDR3 length equals 16 residues. The V end lost 0 bases, the J end lost 5 bases, and 16 bases lay between the germline ends. The CDR3 spells CASSVDLFYQGDTQYF. The CDR3 bases are TGTGCCAGCAGCGTAGATCTCTTTTACCAGGGAGATACGCAGTATTTT. Variable domain in full (rest from reference TRBV9 and TRBJ2-3): DSGVTQTPKHLITATGQRVTLRCSPRSGDLSVYWYQQSLDQGLQFLIQYYNGEERAKGNILERFSAQQFPDLHSELNLSSLELGDSALYFCASSVDLFYQGDTQYFGPGTRLTVL.

This clonotype was seen a few times. This rearrangement joins TRBV15 to TRBJ1-4, with TRBD1 matching over 11 bases. Germline lookup yields CDR1 LNHNV and CDR2 YYDKDF (reference sequence). CDR3 length: 16 residues. Trimming removed 1 base from V and 8 bases from J; junction bases left unmatched: 6. CDR3 residues: CATSRGTGGAWEKLFF. For the CDR3, the DNA is TGTGCCACCAGCAGAGGGACAGGGGGCGCGTGGGAAAAACTGTTTTTT.

Ten or more counts support this clonotype. V is TRBV6-4 and J is TRBJ2-1; no clear D gene. V was cut by 4 bases and J by 4 bases, with 8 bases left in between. The CDR3 has 13 residues. Germline CDR1 and CDR2: MRHNA and SNTAGT. CDR3 protein: CASSGDQYNEQFF. The CDR3 DNA is TGTGCCAGCAGTGGGGATCAGTACAATGAGCAGTTCTTC.

The DNA for the CDR3 is TGTGCCAGCGTGGGGGGGGGTTTCTTCTCCGGGGCCAACGTCCTGACTTTC. It specifies CASVGGGFFSGANVLTF. This rearrangement joins TRBV2 to TRBJ2-6; 7 bases map to TRBD2. V lost 8 bases, J lost 4 bases, and 14 bases stayed unmatched. Germline CDR1 is SNHLY and CDR2 is FYNNEI. The CDR3 consists of 17 residues.

This clonotype showed up just a few times. This rearrangement joins TRBV6-1 to TRBJ2-7; 9 nucleotides line up with TRBD1. V lost 8 bases to trimming and J lost 3 bases; unmatched junction nucleotides: 20. This CDR3 comprises 18 residues. CDR1 is MNHNS, CDR2 SASEGT, per germline. The CDR3 sequence: CASRRGSGTGSLSYEQYV. As DNA, the CDR3 is TGTGCCAGCCGCCGGGGATCAGGGACAGGGAGTTTAAGCTACGAGCAGTACGTC.

This clonotype was observed a handful of times. The V and J genes are TRBV5-5 and TRBJ2-7; tentative D call: TRBD1 (5 bases). The CDR3 loop spans 16 amino acids. The V gene's germline CDR1 is SGHKS and CDR2 YYEKEE (reference sequence). Between the trimmed V and J ends, which lost 4 bases and 1 base, there was a span of 18 bases. CDR3 DNA: TGTGCCAGCAGCCCGCTTACAGGTATGGGATCCTACGAGCAGTACGTC. It yields the protein CASSPLTGMGSYEQYV.

In this sample, this clonotype turned up a few times. This chain joins TRBV9 and TRBJ1-4; TRBD1 matches at 8 bases. V was pared by 0 bases and J by 5 bases, with 3 bases of the junction left unmatched. The CDR3 spans 15 residues. Germline V gene data show CDR1 as SGDLS and CDR2 as YYNGEE. The DNA of the CDR3 is TGTGCCAGCAGCGTAGGACAGGGGAAAAATGAAAAACTGTTTTTT. It specifies CASSVGQGKNEKLFF.

Many counts were recorded for this clonotype. The V gene is TRBV7-9, the J gene TRBJ1-2; D uncertain. The germline V and J ends were trimmed by 3 bases and 0 bases, with 8 bases remaining between them. Germline values: CDR1 SEHNR, CDR2 FQNEAQ (reference sequence). This CDR3 has 14 residues. The CDR3 loop reads CASSLGAANYGYTF. The CDR3 coding sequence is TGTGCCAGCAGCTTGGGAGCTGCTAACTATGGCTACACCTTC.

This clonotype was observed a few times. The J gene is TRBJ2-6, the V gene TRBV28; 8 positions agree with TRBD1. The CDR3 runs 18 residues. Germline V gene sequence: CDR1 MDHEN, CDR2 SYDVKM. J was trimmed by 0 bases and V by 2 bases; bases with no gene match: 6. The CDR3 sequence: CASSLRGQGLSGANVLTF. In DNA, the CDR3 is TGTGCCAGCAGTTTAAGAGGACAGGGCCTCTCTGGGGCCAACGTCCTGACTTTC.

V is TRBV7-9 and J is TRBJ1-5; tentative D call: TRBD1 (5 bases). This CDR3 spans 17 amino acids. The germline CDR1 and CDR2 sequences are SEHNR and FQNEAQ (reference sequence). V was trimmed by 5 bases and J by 2 bases, leaving 19 bases between them. The CDR3, as DNA: TGTGCCAGCAGCCCGGATCCTTGGGGGGGAGGCAATCAGCCCCAGCATTTT. Its translation is CASSPDPWGGGNQPQHF.

The rearrangement uses TRBV2 and TRBJ2-5, with 9 bases fitting TRBD1. The junction had 4 bases not matched to a gene; V was cut back by 7 bases and J by 4 bases. The CDR3 spans 13 residues. CDR1 and CDR2 (germline): SNHLY, FYNNEI. The CDR3 DNA reads as TGTGCCAGCATACAGGGGGCTCGAGAGACCCAGTACTTC. Amino acids: CASIQGARETQYF.

The chain has TRBV21-1 and TRBJ1-1; the table gives TRBD1 as D, unverified against the DNA. TRBV21-1 counts as a pseudogene. The CDR3 has 10 amino acids. This CDR3 reads CAIARGEAFF. The CDR3 DNA reads TGTGCCATCGCAAGGGGCGAAGCTTTCTTT.

This clonotype was seen ten or more times. V usage is TRBV7-3 and J usage is TRBJ2-1, with D unresolved. CDR3 length: 16 amino acids. The V gene lost 0 bases and the J gene lost 5 bases, with 14 bases spanning the gap. Germline assignment: CDR1 SGHTA and CDR2 FQGTGA. In nucleotides, the CDR3 is TGTGCCAGCAGCTTAACGCCGCGGTTACTCAACAATGAGCAGTTCTTC. Translating it yields CASSLTPRLLNNEQFF.

The chain has TRBV3-1 and TRBJ1-1; D is uncertain. This CDR3 has 15 amino acids. Germline V gene sequence: CDR1 LGHDT, CDR2 YNNKEL (reference sequence). Trimming took off 2 bases at V and 0 bases at J, with 10 bases between the two ends. In DNA form, the CDR3 reads TGTGCCAGCAGCCAATCTCCAGGAATGAACACTGAAGCTTTCTTT. Protein sequence: CASSQSPGMNTEAFF. Full variable domain (remainder filled in from reference TRBV3-1 and TRBJ1-1): DTAVSQTPKYLVTQMGNDKSIKCEQNLGHDTMYWYKQDSKKFLKIMFSYNNKELIINETVPNRFSPKSPDKAHLNLHINSLELGDSAVYFCASSQSPGMNTEAFFGQGTRLTVV.

V gene TRBV5-1 combines with J gene TRBJ2-1; possibly TRBD1 or TRBD2 for D (6 bases each). V lost 0 bases, J lost 8 bases, and 15 bases lay in between. CDR1 and CDR2 from the germline V gene are SGHRS and YFSETQ. The CDR3 is 15 amino acids. CDR3 bases: TGCGCCAGCAGCTTGGGCAGAGGGGGGTTGGATGAGCAGTTCTTC. The encoded protein is CASSLGRGGLDEQFF.